This T cell receptor (beta chain) is from a study of blood T cell repertoires in COVID-19 (dated by TCRdb to 2018 to 2021). About the full investigation: Samples covering the acute and convalescent phases of COVID-19 were provided by collaborators in the United States, Italy and Spain. The material from the prospective study consisted of cDNA or gDNA derived from T cells, B-cell-depleted T cells, or PBMCs. Where HLA class I and class II types were available, the types were taken from metadata supplied by the sample provider, not from assay-based typing. A freely available public database, intended as a resource for researchers studying the immune response to SARS-CoV-2, is where the repertoires were released. Samples came from the ongoing ImmuneRACE study (first 160 participants) plus 1,254 subjects from 6 global collaborators. Subjects who had been exposed to COVID-19, were actively infected with it, or had recovered from it provided the deeply sampled blood TCRbeta repertoires that made up the dataset. The sample metadata nearly always contained a de-identified subject ID, COVID-19 status, age in years and sex. Study-level results and caveats: Clinical and demographic metadata were provided uncurated, with the amount varying by source and participant.

TCRbeta CDR3 regions were amplified from genomic DNA using the immunoSEQ Assay, a bias-controlled multiplex PCR. The published analysis was carried out like this. Nucleated cell counts per sample were estimated from amplification of reference gene primers within the assay. To quantify the absolute abundance of each unique TCRbeta CDR3 rearrangement, sequence reads were collapsed and filtered. For each sample, productive Simpson clonality was calculated by taking the square root of Simpson's diversity index across productive rearrangements. TCRdb provides this immuneACCESS table in a form limited to in-frame rearrangements. Some clones are lacking; in checked studies, under half of them reflect an unresolved V gene, and why the rest are absent is not known. V and J calls and clone size are copied from that table; D and trimming were computed from the DNA. The sample table records 120,000 or so clones; 79% of these occur just once. The ten top clones hold about 40% of the sample.

The CDR3 holds 15 amino acids from the cysteine to the phenylalanine. Only the CDR3 region is kept as DNA, spanning 45 bases read in frame from base 1. Germline trimming amounts to 3 bases on V and 7 bases on J, with 13 as the count of junction bases outside the gene matches. CDR1 GTSNPN and CDR2 SVGIG were looked up in the germline V gene (reference sequence). In regard to this clone: What antigen it recognizes has not been identified. Base qualities are not provided; no much larger clone lies one nucleotide away.

Each collaborating institution followed its own protocols to collect whole blood in K2EDTA tubes. For TCRbeta analysis, collaborators shipped samples in one of three forms: frozen whole blood, isolated PBMCs, or DNA extracted from either of those sample types. The chain is encoded by TRBV30 joined to TRBJ1-2; the central 8 bases match TRBD1. This sequence was found in a man aged 40-50 years with active or convalescent COVID-19. The sample was peripheral blood. The CDR3 has the sequence CAWRHKGQGLGGYTF. The nucleotide sequence reads TGTGCCTGGAGGCACAAAGGACAGGGTCTTGGTGGCTACACCTTC.